This TCR beta chain stems from a study of shared clonotypes between healthy human individuals. Overall study: Plates per donor: three CD4 naive, three CD4 memory, two CD8 naive, one CD8 memory. General study results and limits: Generally, estimated richness proved larger in naive subsets than it did in memory subsets. Despite large depth, sorted-subset datasets appeared incompletely sequenced.

In the case of this clone: Its target is not known.

Template for every sorted-subset replicate PCR totaled about 0.2 ug DNA, some 30,000 T cell genomes. The table came from immunoSEQ multiplex PCR; TCRdb's copy has only in-frame clones and leaves some out. Of about 2.2 million clones in the sample, about 93% are singletons; the top ten hold approximately 1.6%. The CDR3 consists of 14 residues. V lost 1 base, J lost 2 bases, and 9 bases lay in between. CDR1 MDHEN and CDR2 SYDVKM come from the germline V gene. Naivety among CD8 cells was defined by CD45RO negativity and positive CCR7 selection, thereby excluding terminally differentiated effector memory CD45RA+ cells.

Input material: naive CD8+ T cells from PBMCs. This clonotype originated in a man between 18 and 29 years old in good health. Some clones in this sample may be carry-over from other donors' samples. The chain has TRBV28 and TRBJ2-7; D perhaps matches TRBD1 (6 bases). CDR3 loop: CASSLFQGTYEQYF. The CDR3 region has the DNA TGTGCCAGCAGTTTATTCCAGGGGACCTACGAGCAGTACTTC.